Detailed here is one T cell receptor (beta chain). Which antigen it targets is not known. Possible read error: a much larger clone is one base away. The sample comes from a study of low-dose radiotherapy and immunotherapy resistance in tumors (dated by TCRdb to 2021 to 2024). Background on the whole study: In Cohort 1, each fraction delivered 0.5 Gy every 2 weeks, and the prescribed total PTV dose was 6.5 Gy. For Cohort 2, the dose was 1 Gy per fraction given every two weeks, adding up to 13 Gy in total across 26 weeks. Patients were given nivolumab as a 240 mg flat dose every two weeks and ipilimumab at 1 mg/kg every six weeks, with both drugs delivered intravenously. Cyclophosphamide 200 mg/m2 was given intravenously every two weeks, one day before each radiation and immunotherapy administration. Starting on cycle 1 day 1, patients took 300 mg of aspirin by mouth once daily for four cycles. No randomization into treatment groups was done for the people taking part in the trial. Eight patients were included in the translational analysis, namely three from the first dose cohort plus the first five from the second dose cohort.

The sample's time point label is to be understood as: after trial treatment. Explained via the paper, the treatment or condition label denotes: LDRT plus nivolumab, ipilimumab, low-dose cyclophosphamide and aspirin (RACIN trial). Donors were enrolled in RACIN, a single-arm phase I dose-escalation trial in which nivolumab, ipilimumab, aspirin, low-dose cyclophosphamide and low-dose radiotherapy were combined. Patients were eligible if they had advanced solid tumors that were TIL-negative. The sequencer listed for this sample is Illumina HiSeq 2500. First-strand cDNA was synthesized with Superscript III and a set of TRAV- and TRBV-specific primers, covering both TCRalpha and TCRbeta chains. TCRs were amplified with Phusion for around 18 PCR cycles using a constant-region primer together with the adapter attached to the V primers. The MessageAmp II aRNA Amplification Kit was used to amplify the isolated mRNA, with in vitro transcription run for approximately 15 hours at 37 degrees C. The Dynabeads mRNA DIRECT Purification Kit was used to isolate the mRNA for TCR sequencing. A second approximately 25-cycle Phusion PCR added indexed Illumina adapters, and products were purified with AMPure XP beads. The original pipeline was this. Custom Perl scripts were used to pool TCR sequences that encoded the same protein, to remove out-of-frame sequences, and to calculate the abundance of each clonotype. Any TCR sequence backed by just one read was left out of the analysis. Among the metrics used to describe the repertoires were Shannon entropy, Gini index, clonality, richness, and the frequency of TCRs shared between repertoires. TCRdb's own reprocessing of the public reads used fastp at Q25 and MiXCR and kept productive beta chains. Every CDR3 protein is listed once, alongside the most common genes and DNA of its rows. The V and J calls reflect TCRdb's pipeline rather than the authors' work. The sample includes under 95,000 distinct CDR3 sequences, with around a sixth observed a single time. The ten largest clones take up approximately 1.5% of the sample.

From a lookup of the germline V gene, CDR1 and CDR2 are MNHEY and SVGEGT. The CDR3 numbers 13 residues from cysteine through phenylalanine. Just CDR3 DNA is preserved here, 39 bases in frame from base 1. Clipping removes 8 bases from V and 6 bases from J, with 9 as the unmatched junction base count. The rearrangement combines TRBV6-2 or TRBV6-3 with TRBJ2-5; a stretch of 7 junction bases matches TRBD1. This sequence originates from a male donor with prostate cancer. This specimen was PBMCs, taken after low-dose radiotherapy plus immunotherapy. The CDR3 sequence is CASGLTGTKTQYF. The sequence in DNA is TGTGCCAGCGGCCTGACAGGGACGAAGACCCAGTACTTC.